This T cell receptor (beta chain) was sequenced in a study of cytomegalovirus exposure and HLA in healthy donors. Study as a whole: In a later analysis, it was reported that the 90 to 150 validation repertoires had been produced on the same platform as the 670 or so repertoires belonging to the first cohort.

As for this clone: What it binds is unknown.

General study points: Reports credit the classifier with highly specific, highly sensitive diagnosis of cytomegalovirus status. Researchers reported that a few CMV-associated chains were confirmed in vitro as CMV antigen-specific. Most TCR sequences showed up rarely, but some public TCRs showed up in many donors.

The CDR3 length is 12 residues. Germline V CDR1 and CDR2: PRHDT, FYEKMQ (reference sequence). J was trimmed by 4 bases and V by 5 bases; bases with no gene match: 1. Measured with immunoSEQ multiplex PCR; TCRdb has only the in-frame clones, and not every one. The sample shows 150,000 to 200,000 clones, 86% of them seen only once. The V call is TRBV13, the J call TRBJ2-7; 8 positions agree with TRBD2. Sequenced material: PBMCs. The sequence was collected from a young man in good health and CMV-seropositive. The CDR3 coding sequence is TGTGCCAGCAGCCGGGGGGGGTACGAGCAGTACTTC. Protein sequence: CASSRGGYEQYF.